The present TCR beta chain was sequenced within a study of blood T cell repertoires in COVID-19. In germline, CDR1 is GTSNPN, CDR2 SVGIG (reference sequence). V was pared by 0 bases and J by 1 base, with 10 bases between. The CDR3 loop spans 15 amino acids. Clones were sequenced by immunoSEQ multiplex PCR, and TCRdb holds only the in-frame ones, with some missing. Of 59,000 or so clones listed, more than 60% are singletons. Sequences were obtained from peripheral blood. The V gene is TRBV30, the J gene TRBJ1-3; no firm D call. This TCR was recovered from a woman in her forties or fifties with active or convalescent COVID-19. The CDR3, as DNA: TGTGCCTGGAGTGTATCGGCAGCGTCTGGAAACACCATATATTTT. Protein: CAWSVSAASGNTIYF.